The clone carrying this T cell receptor (beta chain) was recorded many times. Its antigen remains unknown. The data derive from a study of T-cell memory formation after mild COVID-19. At the level of the study: For the most part, TCR clusters were specific to one donor. The study, taken as a whole, reports: Later expanders leaned CD4+, whereas day 15 to 85 contracting clones were balanced CD4/CD8. Pre-infection memory carried some responding clones, suggesting that cross-reactive memory joined.

5'RACE with constant-segment primers built TCRalpha and TCRbeta cDNA libraries with UMIs. TCRdb processed the 5' RACE reads anew with MiXCR; each CDR3 protein has one entry. The sample lists under 110,000 distinct CDR3 sequences, approximately 15% occurring once. The V and J ends lost 7 bases and 2 bases respectively, with 17 bases between them. Germline V CDR1 and CDR2: SQVTM, ANQGSEA. The CDR3 loop spans 14 amino acids. This sequence originates from an adult woman who had mild COVID-19 (a few samples of this study predate the infection). Cell type and time point are not known. The chain employs TRBV29-1 and TRBJ2-5, with D maybe TRBD1 (5 bases). Sequences were obtained from PBMCs or a T cell subset sorted from them (not recorded which). CDR3 nucleotides: TGCAGCGCCCTACCGGCAGGGTATCAAGAGACCCAGTACTTC. Residues: CSALPAGYQETQYF.